The present T cell receptor (beta chain) was sequenced within a study of blood T cell repertoires in COVID-19. Overall study context: PBMCs, B-cell-depleted T cells, or T cells provided the cDNA or gDNA that made up the material.

Authors' data handling: Cell counts per sample came from amplifying reference gene primers. TCRdb keeps only in-frame clones here, not all; method: immunoSEQ multiplex PCR. The DNA was the basis for D and trimming; V, J and clone size are from that table. The table has under 100,000 clones, around 90% seen once. While infection was still active, Seattle patients were enrolled and then followed longitudinally. With 3 bases clipped from V and 2 bases from J, the junction kept 12 bases outside the gene matches. Germline CDR1 SGDLS, CDR2 YYNGEE. This CDR3 has 19 residues. The genes are TRBV9 and TRBJ2-1; 12 nucleotides match TRBD2. The origin of this receptor is a man aged 60 to 75 with COVID-19, enrolled during active disease. Sequencing was carried out using peripheral blood. CDR3 in DNA: TGTGCCAGCAGCGAGGACACACTTCTAGCGGGAGGGGCCTACAATGAGCAGTTCTTC. Its protein is CASSEDTLLAGGAYNEQFF.